The 14 T cell receptor beta chains reported below all come from one sample, sequenced in a study of CD8 T cells in Susac syndrome. With random hexamers, reverse transcription was performed on about 0.5 to 1 ug of RNA. Via MiXCR, TCRdb re-called the immunoSEQ multiplex PCR reads, giving one row per CDR3 protein. The table shows some 130,000 distinct CDR3 sequences, with roughly 95% occurring only once. The source material was CD4+ T cells from PBMCs. These receptor sequences come from a human donor in good health.

The V gene is TRBV24-1, the J gene TRBJ2-3; the D is unclear. Trimming took 7 bases from V and 1 from J, leaving 8 bases between them. The CDR3 consists of 13 residues. Germline V gene lookup returns CDR1 KGHDR and CDR2 SFDVKD. Here the CDR3 reads CATRGSGTDTQYF. The DNA of the CDR3 is TGTGCCACCAGAGGAAGCGGCACAGATACGCAGTATTTT.

This rearrangement joins TRBV6-1 to TRBJ1-2, with TRBD1 as a possible D gene (6 bases). V lost 7 bases and J 4 bases, leaving 22 bases between the germline ends. The V gene's germline CDR1 is MNHNS and CDR2 SASEGT. This CDR3 has 16 amino acids. In DNA, the CDR3 is TGTGCCAGCACCAAAGAGGGTGGATCAGGGGTCTATGGCTACACCTTC. Translation: CASTKEGGSGVYGYTF.

The gene calls are TRBV29-1 and TRBJ1-5; possible D gene TRBD1, 5 bases. V was shortened by 4 bases and J by 9 bases, with 13 bases between the two germline ends. Germline lookup yields CDR1 SQVTM and CDR2 ANQGSEA. The CDR3 loop spans 12 amino acids. This chain's CDR3 is CSVVPPGGPQHF. The DNA for the CDR3 is TGCAGCGTTGTCCCCCCGGGGGGGCCCCAGCATTTT. Drawing the rest from reference TRBV29-1 and TRBJ1-5, the complete variable domain is SAVISQKPSRDICQRGTSLTIQCQVDSQVTMMFWYRQQPGQSLTLIATANQGSEATYESGFVIDKFPISRPNLTFSTLTVSNMSPEDSSIYLCSVVPPGGPQHFGDGTRLSIL.

The CDR3 coding sequence is TGTGCCAGTCAGTACAGGAACACTGAAGCTTTCTTT. This encodes CASQYRNTEAFF. The rearrangement links TRBV6-5 to TRBJ1-1; D remains unclear. Germline CDR1 is MNHEY and CDR2 is SVGAGI. The CDR3 spans 12 residues. V lost 9 bases, J lost 1 base, and 9 bases lay in between.

The chain carries TRBV5-1 and TRBJ2-3; no reliable D call. This CDR3 region has 14 residues. Trimming cost V 2 bases and J 3 bases, with 10 bases left between them. The germline CDR1 and CDR2 sequences are SGHRS and YFSETQ. CDR3 protein: CASSLAQRTDTQYF. The DNA of the CDR3 is TGCGCCAGCAGCTTAGCACAGCGAACAGATACGCAGTATTTT.

V usage is TRBV27 and J usage is TRBJ2-7; TRBD2 might be the D (6 bases). The CDR3 is made up of 14 amino acids. The V and J ends lost 5 bases and 2 bases respectively, with 13 bases between them. Germline V gives CDR1 MNHEY, CDR2 SMNVEV (reference sequence). The CDR3: CASSVRLGAYEQYF. The CDR3 DNA reads as TGTGCCAGCAGTGTAAGACTAGGCGCCTACGAGCAGTACTTC.

The chain uses TRBV20-1 and TRBJ2-5; D is undetermined. Germline CDR1 DFQATT, CDR2 SNEGSKA (reference sequence). Between the trimmed V and J ends, which lost 1 base and 0 bases, there was a span of 9 bases. This CDR3 contains 14 residues. This CDR3 is CSARGAEYQETQYF. Here the CDR3 DNA reads TGCAGTGCTAGAGGGGCAGAGTACCAAGAGACCCAGTACTTC.

This clonotype was counted once. This chain joins TRBV5-1 and TRBJ1-5; D is perhaps TRBD1 (6 bases). Germline V gives CDR1 SGHRS, CDR2 YFSETQ. The ends were cut back, 4 bases at V and 3 bases at J, with 11 bases in the middle. The CDR3 has 14 residues. CDR3 DNA sequence: TGCGCCAGCAGCCTGACAGGTGTCAATCAGCCCCAGCATTTT. This codes for CASSLTGVNQPQHF.

V is TRBV5-6 and J is TRBJ2-6; 8 positions agree with TRBD1. From germline, CDR1 is SGHDT and CDR2 YYEEEE. V trimming: 4 bases; J trimming: 4 bases; junction bases outside the gene matches: 13. The CDR3 sequence is 18 residues long. CDR3 nucleotides: TGTGCCAGCAGCCCACCGGCGGGACAGGCATCCGGGGCCAACGTCCTGACTTTC. Translated: CASSPPAGQASGANVLTF.

The chain combines TRBV29-1 with TRBJ2-3; 7 nucleotides match TRBD1. The V and J ends lost 2 bases and 6 bases, in that order; junction bases with no gene match: 5. The CDR3 is 13 amino acids. The germline V gene has CDR1 SQVTM and CDR2 ANQGSEA. CDR3 residues: CSVEKGGADTQYF. The CDR3 DNA reads as TGCAGCGTTGAAAAAGGGGGCGCGGATACGCAGTATTTT.

The V gene is TRBV29-1, the J gene TRBJ2-6; D remains unclear. This CDR3 has 13 amino acids. CDR1 SQVTM and CDR2 ANQGSEA come from the germline V gene. Trimming cost V 6 bases and J 3 bases, with 9 bases left between them. The CDR3 spells CSVLGNGANVLTF. The CDR3 region has the DNA TGCAGCGTGTTGGGCAATGGGGCCAACGTCCTGACTTTC.

The rearrangement joins TRBV6-5 to TRBJ2-4, with D maybe TRBD1 (6 bases). This CDR3 is built from 14 residues. Per germline, CDR1 MNHEY and CDR2 SVGAGI. The V end lost 0 bases, the J end lost 6 bases, and 9 bases lay between the germline ends. CDR3 region: CASSYSTQGNIQYF. The CDR3 DNA reads as TGTGCCAGCAGTTACTCGACACAGGGAAACATTCAGTACTTC.

This rearrangement joins TRBV5-1 to TRBJ1-2, with D perhaps TRBD1 (5 bases). This CDR3 is 16 amino acids long. The germline gives CDR1 SGHRS, CDR2 YFSETQ. V was shortened by 0 bases and J by 3 bases, with 15 bases between the two germline ends. Here the CDR3 DNA reads TGCGCCAGCAGCTTGGAGCCCGGCAGGGTAGACTATGGCTACACCTTC. Residues: CASSLEPGRVDYGYTF.

V gene TRBV14 combines with J gene TRBJ1-4; D call uncertain. Germline assignment: CDR1 SGHDN and CDR2 FVKESK. V gave up 4 bases and J gave up 0 bases, with 9 bases separating them. This CDR3 comprises 15 residues. The CDR3 DNA reads as TGTGCCAGCAGCCGCTCCGGGACAACTAATGAAAAACTGTTTTTT. Its protein product is CASSRSGTTNEKLFF.